These T cell receptor beta chains were read from a single sample in a study of cytomegalovirus exposure and HLA in healthy donors. The method was immunoSEQ multiplex PCR; TCRdb's version includes in-frame clones alone and lacks a portion of them. This table has tens of thousands of clones, about nine tenths appearing once. Sequencing input: PBMCs. The receptor set was obtained from a man younger than 30 in good health and CMV-seronegative. Both conserved end residues are part of each CDR3. The D gene is left open where the match is weak. Some rows have no size entry. The others give once, few or many, or a class for an expanded clone.

clone_size: -
v_call: TRBV2
d_call: -
j_call: TRBJ2-3
cdr3_aa: CASSESDTQYF
cdr3_nt: TGTGCCAGCAGTGAGTCGGATACGCAGTATTTT

clone_size: -
v_call: TRBV6-5
d_call: -
j_call: TRBJ1-1
cdr3_aa: CASKGANTEAFF
cdr3_nt: TGTGCCAGCAAAGGGGCGAACACTGAAGCTTTCTTT

clone_size: -
v_call: TRBV28
d_call: -
j_call: TRBJ2-3
cdr3_aa: CAIERTFEDTQYF
cdr3_nt: TGTGCCATAGAGCGGACCTTTGAAGATACGCAGTATTTT

clone_size: -
v_call: TRBV18
d_call: TRBD2
j_call: TRBJ2-1
cdr3_aa: CASSPTSGISEQFF
cdr3_nt: TGTGCCAGCTCACCGACTAGCGGGATAAGTGAGCAGTTCTTC

clone_size: once
v_call: TRBV10-3
d_call: TRBD2
j_call: TRBJ2-1
cdr3_aa: CAISEGVGGIEQFF
cdr3_nt: TGTGCCATCAGTGAAGGGGTGGGGGGGATTGAGCAGTTCTTC

clone_size: -
v_call: TRBV11-2
d_call: -
j_call: TRBJ2-1
cdr3_aa: CASSEGNEQFF
cdr3_nt: TGTGCCAGCAGCGAGGGTAATGAGCAGTTCTTC

clone_size: -
v_call: TRBV15
d_call: TRBD2
j_call: TRBJ2-7
cdr3_aa: CATSRDLSSGQAGEQYF
cdr3_nt: TGTGCCACCAGCAGAGATCTGAGTAGCGGGCAGGCGGGCGAGCAGTACTTC

clone_size: -
v_call: TRBV28
d_call: -
j_call: TRBJ1-5
cdr3_aa: CASSWSPGSNQPQHF
cdr3_nt: TGTGCCAGCAGCTGGTCTCCAGGTAGCAATCAGCCCCAGCATTTT

clone_size: -
v_call: TRBV5-1
d_call: -
j_call: TRBJ2-6
cdr3_aa: CASSLGARTF
cdr3_nt: TGCGCCAGCAGCCTCGGAGCTAGGACTTTC

clone_size: -
v_call: TRBV11-2
d_call: TRBD1
j_call: TRBJ2-2
cdr3_aa: CAITGGTGELFF
cdr3_nt: TGTGCCATTACAGGGGGCACCGGGGAGCTGTTTTTT

clone_size: -
v_call: TRBV11-2
d_call: -
j_call: TRBJ2-1
cdr3_aa: CASSPGWVGDNEQFF
cdr3_nt: TGTGCCAGCAGCCCAGGGTGGGTAGGGGACAATGAGCAGTTCTTC